Presented here are 24 T cell receptor beta chains from one specimen sequenced in a study of T cell responses to AZD1222 COVID-19 vaccine (dated by TCRdb to 2020 to 2023). Explained via the paper, the time point label denotes: baseline before first vaccination. The library relied on the immunoSEQ multiplex PCR assay. TCRdb mirrors the immuneACCESS table, restricted to in-frame sequences. Some clones are absent from its copies; in checked studies, under half trace to an unresolved V gene, and the reason for the others is unknown. This sample holds around 130,000 clones; 70% to 90% were observed only once. The biggest ten clones account for approximately 8.8% of the sample. The starting material was peripheral blood, obtained on day 0 of AZD1222 vaccination. These receptors were taken from an adult in good health.

The chain carries TRBV15 and TRBJ1-2; TRBD1 is a possible D gene (6 bases). Germline CDR1 and CDR2: LNHNV and YYDKDF (reference sequence). CDR3 length equals 18 residues. V lost 1 base and J 2 bases, leaving 20 bases between the germline ends. CDR3 bases: TGTGCCACCAGCAGAGGACAGGTCCAAGGAGGGATCAACTATGGCTACACCTTC. Translated, it gives CATSRGQVQGGINYGYTF.

V and J are TRBV10-3 and TRBJ1-1; D is undetermined. Per germline, CDR1 ENHRY and CDR2 SYGVKD. V was cut by 5 bases and J by 0 bases, with 10 bases left in between. The CDR3 loop spans 14 amino acids. CDR3 bases: TGTGCCATCAGTAAGAGTAACATGAACACTGAAGCTTTCTTT. Encoded protein: CAISKSNMNTEAFF.

The chain carries TRBV5-1 and TRBJ1-4; 10 positions match TRBD1. J gave up 7 bases and V 2 bases, and 5 bases lay outside the gene matches. The CDR3 sequence is 15 residues long. The germline gives CDR1 SGHRS, CDR2 YFSETQ. The CDR3 region is CASSLGDRGFEKLFF. The CDR3 coding sequence is TGCGCCAGCAGCTTAGGGGACAGGGGTTTTGAAAAACTGTTTTTT.

This clone is a singleton in its sample. V and J are TRBV3-1 (or the pseudogene TRBV3-2) and TRBJ1-2, with 12 bases that match TRBD1. Germline V gene lookup returns CDR1 LGHDT and CDR2 YNNKEL (reference sequence). Trimming cost V 1 base and J 8 bases; bases outside gene matches: 8. The CDR3 contains 16 residues. The CDR3 is CASSQGIPGTGGGYTF. The CDR3 DNA is TGTGCCAGCAGCCAAGGCATCCCCGGGACAGGGGGCGGCTACACCTTC.

This chain connects TRBV28 to TRBJ1-3; a possible D gene is TRBD1 (6 bases). Germline assignment: CDR1 MDHEN and CDR2 SYDVKM. Trimming left V 5 bases short and J 4 bases short, with 9 bases between. This CDR3 spans 13 amino acids. The CDR3 DNA reads TGTGCCAGCAGTAGCGGGACAGGAAACACCATATATTTT. Protein: CASSSGTGNTIYF.

The chain uses TRBV30 and TRBJ2-7; 8 bases agree with TRBD1. There are 15 residues in the CDR3. The junction had 11 bases not matched to a gene; V was cut back by 3 bases and J by 4 bases. Germline lookup yields CDR1 GTSNPN and CDR2 SVGIG (reference sequence). The CDR3 DNA follows: TGTGCCTGGAGCGATTACAGCAGGGGGCTATACGAGCAGTACTTC. This codes for CAWSDYSRGLYEQYF.

The rearrangement uses TRBV7-2 and TRBJ1-1, with a tentative D call TRBD1 (5 bases). This CDR3 comprises 16 residues. The germline V gene has CDR1 SGHTA and CDR2 FQGNSA. Trimming left V 4 bases short and J 6 bases short, with 21 bases between. Here the CDR3 DNA reads TGTGCCAGCAGCTCCGGGGGGGGGTCCGAGGCCGCTGAAGCTTTCTTT. Encoded protein: CASSSGGGSEAAEAFF.

DNA for the CDR3: TGTGCCTGGAGCGAGGGGCACGACCAGCCCCAGCATTTT. This encodes CAWSEGHDQPQHF. The V gene is TRBV30, the J gene TRBJ1-5; D is possibly TRBD1 (5 bases). In germline, CDR1 is GTSNPN, CDR2 SVGIG (reference sequence). Trimming took off 3 bases at V and 7 bases at J, with 13 bases between the two ends. This CDR3 is built from 13 residues.

The chain is built from TRBV2 and TRBJ1-5; a weak D match, TRBD1 (5 bases). V was cut by 7 bases and J by 2 bases, with 12 bases left in between. Germline CDR1 SNHLY, CDR2 FYNNEI. The CDR3 runs to 14 residues. The DNA for the CDR3 is TGTGCCAGCAACGGGGGATTGCGCAATCAGCCCCAGCATTTT. Encoded protein: CASNGGLRNQPQHF.

The rearrangement uses TRBV7-2 and TRBJ1-1; no clear D gene. Trimming removed 2 bases at V and 1 base at J, with 5 bases between. The V gene's germline CDR1 is SGHTA and CDR2 FQGNSA. The CDR3 length is 13 residues. The CDR3 nucleotides read TGTGCCAGCAGCTTAAGGGCGAACACTGAAGCTTTCTTT. It is translated as CASSLRANTEAFF. The entire variable domain, with the rest obtained from reference TRBV7-2 and TRBJ1-1, is as follows: GAGVSQSPSNKVTEKGKDVELRCDPISGHTALYWYRQSLGQGLEFLIYFQGNSAPDKSGLPSDRFSAERTGGSVSTLTIQRTQQEDSAVYLCASSLRANTEAFFGQGTRLTVV.

This clone was seen a single time. The chain couples TRBV7-6 to TRBJ2-7, with 10 bases aligning to TRBD2. The CDR3 is 15 amino acids. V gave up 2 bases and J gave up 4 bases; unmatched junction bases: 5. The germline V gene encodes CDR1 SGHVS and CDR2 FNYEAQ. The CDR3: CASSLFGTSAYEQYF. For the CDR3, the DNA is TGTGCCAGCAGCTTATTTGGGACTAGCGCGTACGAGCAGTACTTC.

The rearrangement uses TRBV5-4 and TRBJ2-1; the match to TRBD2 covers 10 bases. The J segment lost 7 bases and the V segment lost 0 bases, leaving 13 bases of the junction unmatched. The CDR3 sequence is 18 residues long. In germline, CDR1 is SGHNT, CDR2 YYREEE (reference sequence). The CDR3 DNA reads TGTGCCAGCAGCTTGGCCGGTCTAGCGGGGGCAATGGGGAATGAGCAGTTCTTC. Residues: CASSLAGLAGAMGNEQFF.

This rearrangement joins TRBV7-2 to TRBJ2-3; 11 positions match TRBD2. Germline CDR1 and CDR2: SGHTA and FQGNSA. The junction had 7 bases not matched to a gene; V was cut back by 6 bases and J by 5 bases. The CDR3 sequence is 15 residues long. DNA of the CDR3: TGTGCCAGCAGTAAACAACTAGCGGGGGTAGATACGCAGTATTTT. Its protein product is CASSKQLAGVDTQYF.

The chain is built from TRBV6-6 and TRBJ2-7; 10 nucleotides match TRBD2. The V and J ends lost 5 bases and 3 bases, in that order; junction bases with no gene match: 16. This CDR3 contains 18 residues. Germline loops: CDR1 MNHNY, CDR2 SVGAGI (reference sequence). The CDR3 nucleotides read TGTGCCAGCAGTCAGGATCCGAGATGGACTAGCGGCATCTACGAGCAGTACTTC. This encodes CASSQDPRWTSGIYEQYF.

The genes are TRBV12-5 and TRBJ2-3; 8 nucleotides align to TRBD1. This CDR3 spans 20 amino acids. The J segment lost 1 base and the V segment lost 4 bases, leaving 19 bases of the junction unmatched. Germline CDR1 is LGHNT and CDR2 is FRNRAP. CDR3 coding DNA: TGTGCTAGTGGTTCCCGACAGGGGCCAGGAGGGAGGAGACGCACAGATACGCAGTATTTT. Residues: CASGSRQGPGGRRRTDTQYF. The full variable domain, rest sourced from reference TRBV12-5 and TRBJ2-3, is DARVTQTPRHKVTEMGQEVTMRCQPILGHNTVFWYRQTMMQGLELLAYFRNRAPLDDSGMPKDRFSAEMPDATLATLKIQPSEPRDSAVYFCASGSRQGPGGRRRTDTQYFGPGTRLTVL.

The CDR3 DNA follows: TGTGCCAGCAGCCCACAGGGGGCGCGAGGCTACACCTTC. Its protein is CASSPQGARGYTF. The chain joins TRBV14 to TRBJ1-2, with 9 bases that match TRBD1. The J segment lost 8 bases and the V segment lost 4 bases, leaving 5 bases of the junction unmatched. CDR1 and CDR2 (germline): SGHDN, FVKESK. The CDR3 runs to 13 residues.

The chain employs TRBV28 and TRBJ1-5, with D perhaps TRBD1 (5 bases). CDR3 length: 14 residues. V gave up 8 bases and J gave up 3 bases, with 14 bases separating them. CDR1 MDHEN and CDR2 SYDVKM come from the germline V gene. CDR3 sequence: CASSGGNFNQPQHF. CDR3 in DNA: TGTGCCAGCTCGGGGGGAAATTTCAATCAGCCCCAGCATTTT.

The chain joins TRBV4-1 to TRBJ1-2; no clear D gene. Between the trimmed V and J ends, which lost 0 bases and 4 bases, there was a span of 15 bases. Germline values: CDR1 MGHRA, CDR2 YSYEKL. The CDR3 has 16 amino acids. CDR3 nucleotides: TGCGCCAGCAGCCAAGAAAACACGGGCTCTACCTATGGCTACACCTTC. Protein product: CASSQENTGSTYGYTF.

This clone was observed once. The J gene is TRBJ2-3, the V gene TRBV6-2 or TRBV6-3; 7 bases line up with TRBD2. The CDR3 length is 16 residues. Germline V gene sequence: CDR1 MNHEY, CDR2 SVGEGT. Unmatched junction bases numbered 6, after V lost 2 bases and J lost 1 base. Here the CDR3 reads CASSYPRAGGTDTQYF. As DNA, the CDR3 is TGTGCCAGCAGTTACCCTCGGGCGGGGGGCACAGATACGCAGTATTTT.

The chain links TRBV10-3 to TRBJ2-7; the D gene could be TRBD1 or TRBD2 (6 bases each). The CDR3 sequence is 14 residues long. The germline gives CDR1 ENHRY, CDR2 SYGVKD. Trimming took off 6 bases at V and 7 bases at J, with 19 bases between the two ends. The CDR3 DNA follows: TGTGCCATCAGGAGCGGACTCGAGGGGGGTGAGCAGTACTTC. Its protein is CAIRSGLEGGEQYF.

This clone was seen only once. This chain connects TRBV11-2 to TRBJ1-5, with D uncertain. This CDR3 contains 13 residues. From germline, CDR1 is SGHAT and CDR2 FQNNGV. V was pared by 1 base and J by 5 bases, with 6 bases between. Here the CDR3 reads CASSLVGDQPQHF. In nucleotides, the CDR3 is TGTGCCAGCAGCTTAGTAGGTGATCAGCCCCAGCATTTT.

V is TRBV7-9 and J is TRBJ2-7, with D perhaps matching TRBD1 or TRBD2 (5 bases each). Germline V lookup: CDR1 SEHNR, CDR2 FQNEAQ (reference sequence). The CDR3 sequence is 14 residues long. Trimming cost V 2 bases and J 2 bases, with 10 bases left between them. CDR3 loop: CASSLPGSPYEQYF. For the CDR3, the DNA is TGTGCCAGCAGCTTACCAGGGAGTCCCTACGAGCAGTACTTC.

V usage is TRBV24-1 and J usage is TRBJ1-5; the match to TRBD1 covers 8 bases. The CDR3 is 17 residues long. J gave up 2 bases and V 4 bases, and 9 bases lay outside the gene matches. Germline V gene data show CDR1 as KGHDR and CDR2 as SFDVKD. The CDR3 is CATSDSDRGGGNQPQHF. As DNA, the CDR3 is TGTGCCACCAGTGACTCAGACAGGGGAGGTGGCAATCAGCCCCAGCATTTT.

This clone has a handful of counts. The V gene is TRBV2, the J gene TRBJ1-6; unclear D gene. Trimming removed 5 bases from V and 0 bases from J, with 5 bases in between. This CDR3 is 14 amino acids long. CDR1 and CDR2 (germline): SNHLY, FYNNEI. CDR3 protein: CASSRLSYNSPLHF. CDR3 DNA: TGTGCCAGCAGTCGGCTCTCCTATAATTCACCCCTCCACTTT.